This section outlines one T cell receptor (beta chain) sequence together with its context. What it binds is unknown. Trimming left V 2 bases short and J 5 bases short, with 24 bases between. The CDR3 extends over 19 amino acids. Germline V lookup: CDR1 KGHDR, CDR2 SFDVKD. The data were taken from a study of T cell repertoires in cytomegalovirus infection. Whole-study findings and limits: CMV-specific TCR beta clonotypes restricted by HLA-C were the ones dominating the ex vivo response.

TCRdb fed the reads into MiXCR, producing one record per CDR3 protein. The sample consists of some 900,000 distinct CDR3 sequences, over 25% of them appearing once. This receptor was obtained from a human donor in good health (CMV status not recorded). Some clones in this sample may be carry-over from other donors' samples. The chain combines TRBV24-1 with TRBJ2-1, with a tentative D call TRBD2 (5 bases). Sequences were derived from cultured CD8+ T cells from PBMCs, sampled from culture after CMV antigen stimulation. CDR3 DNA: TGTGCCACCAGTGATTCCCGTCCCCGGTCTCGGAGGAAAAACAATGAGCAGTTCTTC. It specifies CATSDSRPRSRRKNNEQFF.